This TCR beta chain was found in a study of human T cells and chemical hapten exposure. Described time point: patch test 3, about 24 weeks after DPC sensitization. Regarding treatment: therapeutic diphenylcyclopropenone sensitization with weekly scalp DPC. Study results and limitations: Donors, who had alopecia, may show an immune response that differs from healthy people's. There was no change with DPC sensitization in TCRs above 1 in 1000 frequency.

The study used a library that attached unique molecular identifiers to individual cDNA molecules. Each CDR3 protein is one row after TCRdb ran MiXCR on the RACE reads. The sample lists about 160,000 distinct CDR3 sequences; about a quarter were seen once. About this clonotype: Its antigen is unknown.

Germline V lookup: CDR1 MGHRA, CDR2 YSYEKL. This CDR3 region has 17 residues. V was trimmed by 1 base and J by 2 bases, leaving 14 bases between them. This chain uses TRBV4-1 with TRBJ1-4, with TRBD1 as a possible D gene (5 bases). Material: whole blood, obtained in connection with sensitization to the hapten diphenylcyclopropenone (DPC). This TCR was recovered from a young woman with alopecia areata. Some clones in this sample may be carry-over from other donors' samples. In DNA form, the CDR3 reads TGCGCCAGCAGCCAAGTCCAGCCTAGGGGCACTAATGAAAAACTGTTTTTT. Translation: CASSQVQPRGTNEKLFF.